A single sample is the source of the 6 T cell receptor beta chains below, sequenced in a study of HIV-infected patients and healthy controls. A single record per CDR3 protein comes from TCRdb applying MiXCR to the 5' RACE reads. The repertoire holds almost 65,000 distinct CDR3 sequences, with 15% to 20% as singletons. The sequenced sample was CD4+ T cells from blood. The origin of the receptors is a human donor in good health.

This clonotype came up a few times. The chain uses TRBV7-8 and TRBJ2-2; 8 bases are a match to TRBD2. Germline CDR1 is SGHVS and CDR2 is FQNEAQ. The CDR3 sequence is 16 residues long. Trimming took 3 bases from V and 3 from J; bases not matched to a gene: 6. The CDR3 protein is CASSLYQREYTGELFF. The CDR3 DNA reads as TGTGCCAGCAGCTTGTATCAGCGGGAGTACACCGGGGAGCTGTTTTTT.

The genes are TRBV4-1 and TRBJ1-5; the D gene is possibly TRBD1 (5 bases). V gave up 0 bases and J gave up 7 bases, with 16 bases separating them. The CDR3 spans 16 residues. Germline-derived CDR1 and CDR2 are MGHRA and YSYEKL. DNA of the CDR3: TGCGCCAGCAGCCAAGACTGGCAGGGAGGAGGACAGCCCCAGCATTTT. It translates to CASSQDWQGGGQPQHF.

This clonotype came up a few times. The V call is TRBV5-4, the J call TRBJ2-4; no reliable D call. The ends were cut back, 0 bases at V and 3 bases at J, with 10 bases in the middle. The CDR3 extends over 15 amino acids. CDR1 and CDR2 from the germline V gene are SGHNT and YYREEE (reference sequence). The CDR3 region is CASSLDGRLKNIQYF. CDR3 sequence (DNA): TGTGCCAGCAGCTTGGATGGGCGGCTCAAAAACATTCAGTACTTC. The whole variable domain, filled in from reference TRBV5-4 and TRBJ2-4, reads ETGVTQSPTHLIKTRGQQVTLRCSSQSGHNTVSWYQQALGQGPQFIFQYYREEENGRGNFPPRFSGLQFPNYSSELNVNALELDDSALYLCASSLDGRLKNIQYFGAGTRLSVL.

A few counts support this clonotype. This chain uses TRBV18 with TRBJ1-3, with unresolved D. Germline V lookup: CDR1 KGHSH, CDR2 LQKENI. Trimming took off 0 bases at V and 0 bases at J, with 6 bases between the two ends. This CDR3 is 15 amino acids long. Here the CDR3 reads CASSPPGTSGNTIYF. The CDR3 DNA reads as TGTGCCAGCTCACCACCGGGTACCTCTGGAAACACCATATATTTT.

This clonotype came up many times. The gene calls are TRBV10-3 and TRBJ2-1; tentative D call: TRBD2 (6 bases). Germline V gives CDR1 ENHRY, CDR2 SYGVKD. V was clipped by 9 bases and J by 4 bases, with 19 bases between them. CDR3 length equals 15 residues. CDR3: CAITPRELGYNEQFF. The CDR3 DNA follows: TGTGCCATAACTCCGCGGGAATTAGGTTACAATGAGCAGTTCTTC.

V and J are TRBV10-3 and TRBJ1-1, with D possibly matching TRBD1 (6 bases). This CDR3 region has 15 residues. From germline, CDR1 is ENHRY and CDR2 SYGVKD. V gave up 0 bases and J gave up 3 bases, with 11 bases separating them. CDR3 amino acids: CAISESRGEYTEAFF. CDR3 bases: TGTGCCATCAGTGAGTCGAGGGGGGAATACACTGAAGCTTTCTTT.